Listed below are T cell receptor beta chains from one sample, sequenced in a study of Ad26.COV2.S vaccination and SARS-CoV-2 variants. TCRdb keeps only in-frame clones here, not all; method: immunoSEQ multiplex PCR. The sample includes around 320,000 clones, about 82% of them seen just once. Sequencing was performed on peripheral blood, taken in a trial of Ad26.COV2.S vaccine versus placebo. The receptors shown here come from a person aged 18-60 years who received the Ad26.COV2.S COVID-19 vaccine or a placebo. Both conserved end residues are part of each CDR3. Each record gives: J gene, V gene, clone size, D gene, CDR3 protein, CDR3 DNA. A D gene is named only where the DNA matches it firmly. The listing skips clone size in some rows; elsewhere it reads once, few, many or a size class.

J: TRBJ2-1
V: TRBV9
size: .
D: TRBD1
CDR3: CASSVDRELFF
DNA: TGTGCCAGCAGCGTGGACAGGGAGCTGTTCTTC

J: TRBJ2-1
V: TRBV5-1
size: .
D: TRBD2
CDR3: CASSQGLADDNEQFF
DNA: TGCGCCAGCAGCCAGGGACTAGCGGACGACAATGAGCAGTTCTTC

J: TRBJ2-5
V: TRBV25-1
size: .
D: TRBD1
CDR3: CASSRPRDRAQQETQYF
DNA: TGTGCCAGCAGTAGGCCCCGGGACAGGGCCCAACAAGAGACCCAGTACTTC

J: TRBJ2-2
V: TRBV5-4
size: once
D: .
CDR3: CASSLGPIRPGELFF
DNA: TGTGCCAGCAGCTTGGGCCCTATTCGGCCCGGGGAGCTGTTTTTT

J: TRBJ2-3
V: TRBV24-1
size: .
D: .
CDR3: CATSGGGRLNRSTSTDTQYF
DNA: TGTGCCACCAGTGGGGGCGGCAGGTTAAACAGATCTACTAGCACAGATACGCAGTATTTT

J: TRBJ1-5
V: TRBV28
size: .
D: .
CDR3: CASRTEGQPQHF
DNA: TGTGCCAGCAGAACTGAGGGTCAGCCCCAGCATTTT

J: TRBJ2-1
V: TRBV7-9
size: few
D: TRBD2
CDR3: CASSLALAGVYNEQFF
DNA: TGTGCCAGCAGCTTAGCACTAGCGGGGGTTTACAATGAGCAGTTCTTC

J: TRBJ2-5
V: TRBV7-9
size: .
D: .
CDR3: CASSLSGDGEETQYF
DNA: TGTGCCAGCAGCTTATCCGGGGATGGGGAAGAGACCCAGTACTTC

J: TRBJ2-7
V: TRBV11-3
size: .
D: .
CDR3: CASSPRGPLSSYEQYF
DNA: TGTGCCAGCAGTCCGAGGGGTCCCCTAAGCTCCTACGAGCAGTACTTC

J: TRBJ1-5
V: TRBV7-9
size: .
D: .
CDR3: CASSQINQPQHF
DNA: TGTGCCAGCAGCCAAATCAATCAGCCCCAGCATTTT

J: TRBJ1-3
V: TRBV5-1
size: few
D: .
CDR3: CASSLAQGGSGNTIYF
DNA: TGCGCCAGCAGCTTGGCGCAGGGAGGTTCTGGAAACACCATATATTTT

J: TRBJ2-2
V: TRBV5-1
size: once
D: .
CDR3: CASSLGRGANTGELFF
DNA: TGCGCCAGCAGCTTGGGACGCGGCGCGAACACCGGGGAGCTGTTTTTT

J: TRBJ2-3
V: TRBV4-2
size: few
D: TRBD2
CDR3: CASSQTGLAGTDTQYF
DNA: TGTGCCAGCAGCCAAACGGGACTAGCGGGTACAGATACGCAGTATTTT

J: TRBJ1-4
V: TRBV19
size: .
D: TRBD1
CDR3: CASRRGQGTNEKLFF
DNA: TGTGCCAGTAGGCGGGGACAGGGGACTAATGAAAAACTGTTTTTT

J: TRBJ1-4
V: TRBV3-1/TRBV3-2
size: few
D: TRBD1
CDR3: CASSQTGRGKLFF
DNA: TGTGCCAGCAGCCAGACAGGGCGAGGAAAACTGTTTTTT

J: TRBJ2-1
V: TRBV7-3
size: once
D: .
CDR3: CASSPRQGGANEQFF
DNA: TGTGCCAGCAGCCCCCGACAGGGAGGTGCCAATGAGCAGTTCTTC

J: TRBJ2-1
V: TRBV4-1
size: .
D: TRBD1
CDR3: CASSQVFPTGGNEQFF
DNA: TGCGCCAGCAGCCAAGTGTTTCCGACAGGGGGCAATGAGCAGTTCTTC

J: TRBJ2-2
V: TRBV7-8
size: .
D: .
CDR3: CASSLFAMNTGELFF
DNA: TGTGCCAGCAGCTTATTTGCCATGAACACCGGGGAGCTGTTTTTT

J: TRBJ1-6
V: TRBV4-1
size: .
D: TRBD1
CDR3: CASSQDARGPSYNSPLHF
DNA: TGCGCCAGCAGCCAAGACGCCAGGGGGCCATCCTATAATTCACCCCTCCACTTT

J: TRBJ1-2
V: TRBV28
size: .
D: .
CDR3: CASSLQRGYTF
DNA: TGTGCCAGCAGTTTACAAAGGGGCTACACCTTC

J: TRBJ2-7
V: TRBV11-1
size: .
D: .
CDR3: CASSGGYEQYF
DNA: TGTGCCAGCAGCGGTGGGTACGAGCAGTACTTC

J: TRBJ2-7
V: TRBV11-2
size: .
D: .
CDR3: CASSLVRGRNEQYF
DNA: TGTGCCAGCAGCTTAGTGAGGGGAAGGAACGAGCAGTACTTC

J: TRBJ2-7
V: TRBV27
size: .
D: .
CDR3: CASSPVTGPVLLEQYF
DNA: TGTGCCAGCAGTCCTGTCACGGGACCGGTCCTTTTGGAGCAGTACTTC

J: TRBJ1-4
V: TRBV5-6
size: .
D: .
CDR3: CASSLGGDSGREKLFF
DNA: TGTGCCAGCAGCTTGGGGGGCGACTCAGGAAGAGAAAAACTGTTTTTT

J: TRBJ1-1
V: TRBV6-5
size: few
D: .
CDR3: CASSTHKGRNTEAFF
DNA: TGTGCCAGCAGTACCCATAAGGGGAGGAACACTGAAGCTTTCTTT

J: TRBJ2-2
V: TRBV19
size: .
D: .
CDR3: CASSIGPGELFF
DNA: TGTGCCAGTAGTATAGGCCCCGGGGAGCTGTTTTTT

J: TRBJ2-3
V: TRBV18
size: .
D: .
CDR3: CASSPRAVGDGTDTQYF
DNA: TGTGCCAGCTCTCCGAGAGCCGTTGGGGACGGCACAGATACGCAGTATTTT

J: TRBJ1-2
V: TRBV18
size: .
D: TRBD1
CDR3: CASSPPDRGNYGYTF
DNA: TGTGCCAGCTCACCACCTGACAGGGGGAACTATGGCTACACCTTC

J: TRBJ2-7
V: TRBV12-3/TRBV12-4
size: .
D: .
CDR3: CASRAQGEHEQYF
DNA: TGTGCCAGCAGGGCCCAGGGAGAGCACGAGCAGTACTTC

J: TRBJ2-1
V: TRBV27
size: .
D: .
CDR3: CASSPIRRPTRAYNEQFF
DNA: TGTGCCAGCAGTCCTATCCGCAGACCTACTAGGGCCTACAATGAGCAGTTCTTC

J: TRBJ2-2
V: TRBV14
size: .
D: TRBD1
CDR3: CASSPATGDAGELFF
DNA: TGTGCCAGCAGCCCAGCCACAGGGGACGCCGGGGAGCTGTTTTTT

J: TRBJ2-1
V: TRBV7-7
size: .
D: .
CDR3: CASSLHGGPLDEQFF
DNA: TGTGCTAGCAGTCTTCACGGGGGGCCACTCGATGAGCAGTTCTTC

J: TRBJ1-2
V: TRBV28
size: .
D: .
CDR3: CASSGAGLYYGYTF
DNA: TGTGCCAGCAGTGGGGCCGGTTTGTATTATGGCTACACCTTC

J: TRBJ1-4
V: TRBV28
size: many
D: .
CDR3: CASSLWDTSGGGKLFF
DNA: TGTGCCAGCAGTTTATGGGACACCAGTGGAGGTGGAAAACTGTTTTTT

J: TRBJ1-5
V: TRBV19
size: .
D: .
CDR3: CASSISDSNQPQHF
DNA: TGTGCCAGTAGTATCAGCGATAGCAATCAGCCCCAGCATTTT

J: TRBJ1-2
V: TRBV9
size: .
D: .
CDR3: CASSVGSLGQLYGYTF
DNA: TGTGCCAGCAGCGTAGGTTCTCTCGGACAGCTCTATGGCTACACCTTC

J: TRBJ2-3
V: TRBV7-9
size: .
D: .
CDR3: CASSPIGTDTQYF
DNA: TGTGCCAGCAGCCCCATAGGCACAGATACGCAGTATTTT

J: TRBJ1-1
V: TRBV4-2
size: once
D: .
CDR3: CASSLVRGDTEAFF
DNA: TGTGCCAGCAGCCTAGTCCGGGGGGACACTGAAGCTTTCTTT

J: TRBJ1-3
V: TRBV4-1
size: .
D: .
CDR3: CASSQPALSGNTIYF
DNA: TGCGCCAGCAGCCAACCTGCACTCTCTGGAAACACCATATATTTT

J: TRBJ1-5
V: TRBV19
size: once
D: .
CDR3: CASSIKEGMRPQHF
DNA: TGTGCCAGTAGTATCAAAGAGGGGATGAGGCCCCAGCATTTT

J: TRBJ1-6
V: TRBV27
size: .
D: .
CDR3: CASSPMGLSTEYYNSPLHF
DNA: TGTGCCAGCAGCCCAATGGGGCTATCGACAGAATACTATAATTCACCCCTCCACTTT

J: TRBJ2-7
V: TRBV28
size: .
D: .
CDR3: CASSFMGEEYEQYF
DNA: TGTGCCAGCAGTTTTATGGGGGAGGAGTACGAGCAGTACTTC

J: TRBJ2-7
V: TRBV19
size: .
D: .
CDR3: CASSIAGQPYEQYF
DNA: TGTGCCAGTAGTATTGCCGGACAGCCCTACGAGCAGTACTTC

J: TRBJ1-1
V: TRBV18
size: .
D: .
CDR3: CASSLGQTNTEAFF
DNA: TGTGCCAGCTCGCTAGGACAGACGAACACTGAAGCTTTCTTT